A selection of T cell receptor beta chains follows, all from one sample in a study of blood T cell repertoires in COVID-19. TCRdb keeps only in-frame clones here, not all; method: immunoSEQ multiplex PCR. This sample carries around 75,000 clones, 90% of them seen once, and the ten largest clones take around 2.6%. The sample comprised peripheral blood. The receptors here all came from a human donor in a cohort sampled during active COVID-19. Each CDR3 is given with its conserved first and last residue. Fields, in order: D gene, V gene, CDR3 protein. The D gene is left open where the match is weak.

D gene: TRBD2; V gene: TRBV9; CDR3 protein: CASSASGATGANVLTF
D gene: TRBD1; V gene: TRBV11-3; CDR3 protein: CASSATGTGPNEQFF
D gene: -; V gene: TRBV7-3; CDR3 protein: CASSLMGRNTEAFF
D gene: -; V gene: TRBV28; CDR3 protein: CASSLLYQPQHF
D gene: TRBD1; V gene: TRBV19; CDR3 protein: CASRRTGGTDTQYF
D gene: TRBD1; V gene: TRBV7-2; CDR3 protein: CASSPGQLLEQYF
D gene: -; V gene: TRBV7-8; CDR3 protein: CASSLLGQLQETQYF
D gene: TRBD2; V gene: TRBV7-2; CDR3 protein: CASSPGGLSGMGEQFF
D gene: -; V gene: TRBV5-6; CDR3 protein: CASSLAGPPGYEQYF
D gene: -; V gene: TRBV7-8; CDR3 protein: CASSLSRGSEQYF
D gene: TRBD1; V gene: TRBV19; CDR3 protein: CASISTGGSTHQPQHF
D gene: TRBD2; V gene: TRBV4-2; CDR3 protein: CASSQEIAGVENEQFF
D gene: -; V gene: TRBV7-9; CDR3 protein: CASSLTADSPLHF
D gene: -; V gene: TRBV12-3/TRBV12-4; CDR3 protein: CASTDGGRQPQHF
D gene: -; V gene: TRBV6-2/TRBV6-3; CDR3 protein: CASSPPSSRGSEKLFF
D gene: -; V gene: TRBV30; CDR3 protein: CAWSVPGNSPLHF
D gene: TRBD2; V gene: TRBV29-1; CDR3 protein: CSAKGISTSGWAVDEQYF
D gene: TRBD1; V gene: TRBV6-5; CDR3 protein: CASKQGGESEETQYF